Shown below are 4 T cell receptor beta chains from a single sample sequenced in a study of T cell clusters in autoimmune cytopenias. Some 40,000 genome equivalents of blood DNA were amplified for TRB. Multiplex touch-down PCR amplified TRB using TRB-A and TRB-B pools in one tube. TCRdb reprocessed the multiplex PCR reads and reports one entry per CDR3 protein, with no DNA. The repertoire shows roughly 4,700 distinct CDR3 sequences; the top ten hold approximately 15%. These data also formed part of another study, on T cell repertoires in aging, cancer and after chemotherapy.

Sequenced: peripheral blood. Receptor source: a human donor in good health.

The chain uses TRBV7-9 and TRBJ2-1; there is no DNA to check the TCRdb D call of TRBD2. Germline CDR1 SEHNR, CDR2 FQNEAQ (reference sequence). The CDR3 contains 17 residues. The CDR3 spells CASSLGLSAGIYNEQFF.

By frequency, this clonotype is medium-sized (0.01 to 0.1%). The chain has TRBV19 and TRBJ2-1; TCRdb returns TRBD2, unconfirmable since there is no DNA. CDR3 length equals 13 residues. Germline CDR1 and CDR2: LNHDA and SQIVND (reference sequence). CDR3 in amino acids: CATGTRDYDEQFF.

The V and J genes are TRBV15 and TRBJ2-1. There are 16 residues in the CDR3. Germline CDR1 and CDR2: LNHNV and YYDKDF (reference sequence). CDR3: CATSRESFELRDEQFF.

Considering frequency, this clonotype is medium-sized. V is TRBV19 and J is TRBJ2-1; the TRBD2 assignment by TCRdb is unverifiable without DNA. The V gene's germline CDR1 is LNHDA and CDR2 SQIVND (reference sequence). CDR3 length equals 15 residues. CDR3 region: CASSPQGGYDNEQFF.